The rows below give T cell receptor beta chains drawn from one sample of a study of Graves' ophthalmopathy and Graves' hyperthyroidism. TCRdb fed the multiplex PCR reads into MiXCR, producing one record per CDR3 protein. The repertoire holds about 620,000 distinct CDR3 sequences, with 22% as singletons. The sample comprised peripheral blood. The receptors were gathered from a woman between 18 and 29 years old with stable Graves' hyperthyroidism. Some clones in this sample may be carry-over from other donors' samples. Both conserved end residues are part of each CDR3. A D gene is named only where the DNA matches it firmly. Size is stated for part of the rows, as once, few or many counts, or as a class when the clone is expanded.

abundance,d_gene,j_gene,v_gene,CDR3aa,CDR3nt
.,TRBD1,TRBJ1-5,TRBV9,CASSPRQGQQPQHF,TGTGCCAGCAGCCCACGACAGGGTCAACAGCCCCAGCATTTT
many,TRBD2,TRBJ2-7,TRBV20-1,CSARATQTSGDEQYF,TGCAGTGCTAGAGCTACCCAGACTAGCGGAGACGAGCAGTACTTC
few,TRBD2,TRBJ2-5,TRBV20-1,CSADSGKGEKTQYF,TGCAGTGCGGATAGCGGGAAGGGTGAGAAGACCCAGTACTTC
many,TRBD1,TRBJ1-1,TRBV6-6,CASSSDRPTMNTEAFF,TGTGCCAGCAGTTCGGACAGGCCGACAATGAACACTGAAGCTTTCTTT
.,.,TRBJ2-5,TRBV20-1,CSAIKLFQETQYF,TGCAGTGCTATAAAACTGTTTCAAGAGACCCAGTACTTC
many,.,TRBJ2-5,TRBV27,CASSPTGRGGWETQYF,TGTGCCAGCAGCCCAACGGGACGCGGAGGGTGGGAGACCCAGTACTTC
many,.,TRBJ1-1,TRBV6-1,CASTKHLNTEAFF,TGTGCCAGTACCAAACACCTGAACACTGAAGCTTTCTTT
.,.,TRBJ2-7,TRBV29-1,CSVDWGRQGVYEQYF,TGCAGCGTTGATTGGGGGCGGCAGGGCGTGTACGAGCAGTACTTC
.,.,TRBJ1-1,TRBV10-3,CAIKTYSGQGNTEAFF,TGTGCCATCAAAACCTACTCGGGACAAGGGAACACTGAAGCTTTCTTT
few,.,TRBJ1-5,TRBV12-3/TRBV12-4,CASSLRVVEPQHF,TGTGCCAGCAGTCTCAGGGTTGTAGAGCCCCAGCATTTT